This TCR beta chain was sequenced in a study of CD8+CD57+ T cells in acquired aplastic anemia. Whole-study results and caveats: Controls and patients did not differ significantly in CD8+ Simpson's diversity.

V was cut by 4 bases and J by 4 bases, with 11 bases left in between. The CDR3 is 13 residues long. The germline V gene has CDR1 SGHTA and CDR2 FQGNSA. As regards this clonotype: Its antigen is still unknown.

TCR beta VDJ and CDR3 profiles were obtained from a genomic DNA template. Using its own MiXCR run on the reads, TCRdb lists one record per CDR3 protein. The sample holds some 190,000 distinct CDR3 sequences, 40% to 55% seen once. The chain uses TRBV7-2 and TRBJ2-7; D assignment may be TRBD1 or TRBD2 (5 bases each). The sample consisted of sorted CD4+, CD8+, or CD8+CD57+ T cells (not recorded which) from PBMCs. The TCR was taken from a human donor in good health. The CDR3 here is CASSSGTPYEQYF. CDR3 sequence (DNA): TGTGCCAGCAGCTCCGGGACGCCGTACGAGCAGTACTTC.